Described below is a single T cell receptor (beta chain) sequence and its context. Its antigen is unidentified. The repertoire was sequenced with immunoSEQ multiplex PCR; TCRdb's copy has only in-frame clones and lacks some. The sample lists over 35,000 clones; more than 65% were seen once. The data are from a study of memory B cells and T cells in multiple sclerosis. Trimming stripped 4 bases from V and 3 bases from J, with 10 bases between. The CDR3 has 14 residues. The V gene's germline CDR1 is SGHRS and CDR2 YFSETQ. After stimulus-free culture, autoproliferating CFSE-dim and non-proliferating CFSE-high T cells were sequenced separately. Replicate wells were pooled after six to eight days of stimulus-free culture of around 54 million CFSE-labeled PBMCs. Without exogenous stimuli, roughly 0.49 uM CFSE-labeled PBMCs were cultured serum-free.

Sequencing was done on a sample of PBMCs from blood kept in culture. The chain couples TRBV5-1 to TRBJ2-2; D remains ambiguous. This TCR derives from a human donor with multiple sclerosis. The CDR3 region has the DNA TGCGCCAGCAGCAAGGGTGTCGACACCGGGGAGCTGTTTTTT. Its translation: CASSKGVDTGELFF.